This T cell receptor beta chain was recovered during a study of blood T cell repertoires in COVID-19. The overall study: Acute-phase and convalescent COVID-19 samples originated in the United States, Italy and Spain. The cDNA or gDNA used as material had been derived from T cells, B-cell-depleted T cells, or PBMCs.

How the authors handled the data: Counts of nucleated cells, estimated from reference gene primer amplification, were obtained. Repertoires were generated with immunoSEQ multiplex PCR, while TCRdb's copy carries only in-frame clones and drops some. That table gives V, J and clone size, and the DNA gave D and trimming. The sample records 100,000 to 150,000 clones, 60% to 80% being singletons. V was pared by 1 base and J by 8 bases, with 8 bases between. The CDR3 consists of 12 residues. Germline V gene lookup returns CDR1 SGHTA and CDR2 FQGNSA. This chain connects TRBV7-2 to TRBJ1-2; D is unclear. The sequenced sample consisted of peripheral blood. The receptor's source is a woman in her seventies with acute or convalescent COVID-19. DNA for the CDR3: TGTGCCAGCAGCTTAGATCTGGAGGGCTACACCTTC. Encoded protein: CASSLDLEGYTF.